This TCR beta chain was recovered during a study of radiation and T cells in renal cell carcinoma. A word on this clone: What it binds is not known.

Findings of the study overall: Baseline intratumoral clonotype presence is unknown without pretreatment biopsies. From baseline, blood top tumor clonotypes peaked at 2 weeks post-radiation.

Produced via immunoSEQ multiplex PCR; TCRdb's table is partial and in-frame only. The sample includes around 170,000 clones, about 88% of them seen just once. Time point described: blood 4 weeks post-SBRT, at nephrectomy. The treatment is: 15 Gy SBRT to primary tumor, nephrectomy 4 weeks later. Nephrectomy followed 15 Gy stereotactic body radiation by 4 weeks. This renal cell carcinoma was of the clear cell type. This CDR3 contains 17 residues. The germline V and J ends were trimmed by 0 bases and 5 bases, with 21 bases remaining between them. Germline V lookup: CDR1 SGHNT, CDR2 YYREEE (reference sequence).

This TCR came from a woman aged 50 to 60 with renal cell carcinoma. This chain connects TRBV5-4 to TRBJ2-7, with D perhaps matching TRBD1 or TRBD2 (5 bases each). Here the sequenced sample was blood, taken from a patient whose treatment included radiotherapy and nephrectomy. CDR3 in DNA: TGTGCCAGCAGCTTGGTAGCAGGGCTTGGCACTAGGGACGAGCAGTACTTC. It encodes CASSLVAGLGTRDEQYF.